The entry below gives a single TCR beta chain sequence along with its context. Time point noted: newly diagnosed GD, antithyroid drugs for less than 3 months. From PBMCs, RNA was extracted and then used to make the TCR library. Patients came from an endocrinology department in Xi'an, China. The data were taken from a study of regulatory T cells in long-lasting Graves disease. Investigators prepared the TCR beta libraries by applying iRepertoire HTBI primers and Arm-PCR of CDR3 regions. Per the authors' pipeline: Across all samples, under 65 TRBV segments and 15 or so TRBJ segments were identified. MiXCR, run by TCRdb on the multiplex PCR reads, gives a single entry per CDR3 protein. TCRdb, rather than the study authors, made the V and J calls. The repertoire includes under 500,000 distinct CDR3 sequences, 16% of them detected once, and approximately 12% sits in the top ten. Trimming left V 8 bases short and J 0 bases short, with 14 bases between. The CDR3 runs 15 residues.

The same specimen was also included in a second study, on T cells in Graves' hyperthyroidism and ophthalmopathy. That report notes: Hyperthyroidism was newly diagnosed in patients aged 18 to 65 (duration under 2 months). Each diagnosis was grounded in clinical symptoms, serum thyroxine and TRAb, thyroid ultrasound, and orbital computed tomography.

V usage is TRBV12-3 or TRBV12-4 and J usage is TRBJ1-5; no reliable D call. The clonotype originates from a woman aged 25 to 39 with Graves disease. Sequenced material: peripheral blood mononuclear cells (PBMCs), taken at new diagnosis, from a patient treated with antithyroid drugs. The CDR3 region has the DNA TGTGCCAGCGATAGGAACGGGGATAGCAATCAGCCCCAGCATTTT. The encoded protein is CASDRNGDSNQPQHF.